These T cell receptor beta chains were read from a single sample in a study of chemoradiotherapy in HPV16-positive cancers. Repertoires were generated with immunoSEQ multiplex PCR, while TCRdb's copy carries only in-frame clones and drops some. Among under 7,500 clones listed, 65% to 80% were seen once. Material: tumor tissue, obtained from a patient who underwent chemoradiotherapy. The source of these receptors is a human donor with HPV-associated anogenital cancer. The CDR3 runs from the conserved cysteine through the conserved F or W. Each record gives: clone size, J gene, V gene, D gene, CDR3 protein, CDR3 DNA. D genes are given only for firm matches. Expanded clones are given a class, and other clones once, few, many or no size at all.

once,TRBJ1-1,TRBV5-1,.,CASSVRPGASTEAFF,TGCGCCAGCAGCGTAAGACCGGGAGCCAGTACTGAAGCTTTCTTT
.,TRBJ2-6,TRBV7-3,.,CASSPASGANVLTF,TGTGCCAGCAGTCCGGCGTCTGGGGCCAACGTCCTGACTTTC
.,TRBJ1-4,TRBV6-4,TRBD1,CASSPGQGNEKLFF,TGTGCCAGCAGTCCGGGACAGGGGAATGAAAAACTGTTTTTT
once,TRBJ2-5,TRBV10-3,TRBD2,CAISGGGNQETQYF,TGTGCCATCAGTGGCGGGGGGAACCAAGAGACCCAGTACTTC
.,TRBJ2-5,TRBV23-1,.,CASSQSPQQYSLQETQYF,TGCGCCAGCAGTCAATCCCCCCAGCAATACTCCCTCCAAGAGACCCAGTACTTC
.,TRBJ2-2,TRBV5-4,TRBD1,CASSASTGGGIGAVGELFF,TGTGCCAGCAGCGCCTCCACAGGGGGCGGAATTGGGGCTGTCGGGGAGCTGTTTTTT
.,TRBJ2-5,TRBV18,.,CASSPKTSQETQYF,TGTGCCAGCTCACCTAAAACCTCCCAAGAGACCCAGTACTTC
.,TRBJ1-1,TRBV5-6,.,CASTTGGAGLEAFF,TGTGCCAGCACCACTGGAGGGGCGGGCCTTGAAGCTTTCTTT
.,TRBJ2-5,TRBV6-5,TRBD2,CASSYIPSGVVETQYF,TGTGCCAGCAGTTACATCCCTAGCGGGGTTGTGGAGACCCAGTACTTC
.,TRBJ2-3,TRBV27,.,CASSLYQGNTDTQYF,TGTGCCAGCAGTTTATACCAGGGGAACACAGATACGCAGTATTTT
once,TRBJ1-5,TRBV19,.,CASSQWTGQGMRPQHF,TGTGCCAGTAGTCAATGGACGGGACAAGGAATGAGGCCCCAGCATTTT
.,TRBJ1-5,TRBV6-1,TRBD1,CASSGGQGPDQPQHF,TGTGCCAGCAGTGGCGGACAGGGTCCAGATCAGCCCCAGCATTTT
.,TRBJ2-1,TRBV2,.,CASSERPVGGYNEQFF,TGTGCCAGCAGTGAACGTCCGGTTGGGGGCTACAATGAGCAGTTCTTC
.,TRBJ2-5,TRBV2,.,CASSEARTFQETQYF,TGTGCCAGCAGTGAAGCGCGAACGTTCCAAGAGACCCAGTACTTC
.,TRBJ1-5,TRBV28,.,CASRTDSNQPQHF,TGTGCCAGCAGGACCGATAGCAATCAGCCCCAGCATTTT
once,TRBJ1-2,TRBV7-2,.,CASAGWGNSYGYTF,TGTGCCAGCGCCGGCTGGGGTAACAGCTATGGCTACACCTTC
.,TRBJ2-1,TRBV7-8,.,CASLELWQGTHMENEQFF,TGTGCCAGCCTCGAGCTTTGGCAGGGGACCCACATGGAAAATGAGCAGTTCTTC
.,TRBJ2-2,TRBV15,.,CATSRDSGNTGELFF,TGTGCCACCAGCAGAGACTCAGGGAACACCGGGGAGCTGTTTTTT
.,TRBJ1-2,TRBV7-9,TRBD1,CASSLATGTGDYGYTF,TGTGCCAGCAGCTTAGCCACCGGGACAGGGGACTATGGCTACACCTTC
.,TRBJ2-5,TRBV19,TRBD1,CASSILLGRGQETQYF,TGTGCCAGTAGTATCCTGCTGGGCAGGGGGCAGGAGACCCAGTACTTC